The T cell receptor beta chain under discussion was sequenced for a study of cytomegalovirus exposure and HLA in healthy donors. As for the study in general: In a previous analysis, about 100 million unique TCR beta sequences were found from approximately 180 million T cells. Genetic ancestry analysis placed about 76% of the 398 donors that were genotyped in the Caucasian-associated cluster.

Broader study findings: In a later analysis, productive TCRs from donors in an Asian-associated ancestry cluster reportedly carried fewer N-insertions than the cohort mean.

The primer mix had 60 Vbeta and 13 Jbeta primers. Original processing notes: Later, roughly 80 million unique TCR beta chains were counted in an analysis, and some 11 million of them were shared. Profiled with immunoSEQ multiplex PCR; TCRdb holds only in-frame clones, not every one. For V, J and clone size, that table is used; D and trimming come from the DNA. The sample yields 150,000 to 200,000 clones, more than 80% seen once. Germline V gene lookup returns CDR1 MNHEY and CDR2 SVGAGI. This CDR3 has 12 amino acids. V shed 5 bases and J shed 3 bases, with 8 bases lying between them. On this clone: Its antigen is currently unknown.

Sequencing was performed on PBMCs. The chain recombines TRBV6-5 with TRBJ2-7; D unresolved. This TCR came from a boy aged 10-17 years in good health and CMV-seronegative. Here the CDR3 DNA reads TGTGCCAGCAGTGACACAGACTACGAGCAGTACTTC. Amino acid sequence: CASSDTDYEQYF.